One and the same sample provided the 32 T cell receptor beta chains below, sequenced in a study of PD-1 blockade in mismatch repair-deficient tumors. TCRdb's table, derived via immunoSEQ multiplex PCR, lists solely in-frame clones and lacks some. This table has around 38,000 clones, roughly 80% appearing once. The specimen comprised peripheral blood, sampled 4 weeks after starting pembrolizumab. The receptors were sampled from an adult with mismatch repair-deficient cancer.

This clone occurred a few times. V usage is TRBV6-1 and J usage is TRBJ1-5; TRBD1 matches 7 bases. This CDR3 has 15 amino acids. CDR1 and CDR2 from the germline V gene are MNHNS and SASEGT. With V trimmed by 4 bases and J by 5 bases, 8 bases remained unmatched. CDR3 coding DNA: TGTGCCAGCAGTGGCGACAGGGCGGTGTATCAGCCCCAGCATTTT. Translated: CASSGDRAVYQPQHF.

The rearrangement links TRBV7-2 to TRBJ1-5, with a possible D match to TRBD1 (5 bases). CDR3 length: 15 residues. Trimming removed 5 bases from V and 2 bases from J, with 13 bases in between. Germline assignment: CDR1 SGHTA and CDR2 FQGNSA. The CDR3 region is CASSQLGLGNQPQHF. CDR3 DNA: TGTGCCAGCAGCCAGCTGGGACTCGGCAATCAGCCCCAGCATTTT.

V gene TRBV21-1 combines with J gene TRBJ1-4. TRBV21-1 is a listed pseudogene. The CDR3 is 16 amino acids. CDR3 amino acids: CASSKMAGTKGEKLFF. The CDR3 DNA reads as TGTGCCAGCAGCAAAATGGCCGGGACCAAGGGGGAAAAACTGTTTTTT.

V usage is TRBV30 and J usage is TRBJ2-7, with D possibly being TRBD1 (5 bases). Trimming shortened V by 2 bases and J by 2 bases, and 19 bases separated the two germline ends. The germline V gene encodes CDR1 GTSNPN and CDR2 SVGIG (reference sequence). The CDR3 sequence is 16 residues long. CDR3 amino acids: CAWSLISARATYEQYF. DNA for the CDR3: TGTGCCTGGAGTTTAATTTCTGCCAGGGCCACCTACGAGCAGTACTTC.

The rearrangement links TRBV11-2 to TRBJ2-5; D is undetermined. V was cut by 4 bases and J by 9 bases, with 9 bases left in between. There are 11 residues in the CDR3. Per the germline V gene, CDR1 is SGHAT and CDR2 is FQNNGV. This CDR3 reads CASSSGTAQYF. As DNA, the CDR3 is TGTGCCAGCAGCTCAGGAACGGCCCAGTACTTC.

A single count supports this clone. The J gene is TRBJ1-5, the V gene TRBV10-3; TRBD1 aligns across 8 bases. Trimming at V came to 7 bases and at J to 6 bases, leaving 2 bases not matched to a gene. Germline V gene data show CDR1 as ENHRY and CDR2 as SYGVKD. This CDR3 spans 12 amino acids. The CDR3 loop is CAINDRGQPQHF. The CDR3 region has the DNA TGTGCCATCAATGACAGGGGTCAGCCCCAGCATTTT.

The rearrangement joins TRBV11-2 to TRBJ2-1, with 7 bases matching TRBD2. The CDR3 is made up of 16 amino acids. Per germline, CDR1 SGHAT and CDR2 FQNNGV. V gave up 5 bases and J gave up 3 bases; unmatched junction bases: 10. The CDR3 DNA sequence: TGTGCCAGCAGCCCAAGGGGCGGGAGTAACTACAATGAGCAGTTCTTC. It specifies CASSPRGGSNYNEQFF.

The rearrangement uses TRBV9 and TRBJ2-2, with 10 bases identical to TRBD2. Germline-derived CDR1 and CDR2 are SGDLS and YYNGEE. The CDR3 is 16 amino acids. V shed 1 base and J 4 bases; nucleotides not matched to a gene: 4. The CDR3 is CASSVSGRGPTGELFF. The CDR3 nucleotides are TGTGCCAGCAGCGTAAGCGGGAGGGGTCCCACCGGGGAGCTGTTTTTT.

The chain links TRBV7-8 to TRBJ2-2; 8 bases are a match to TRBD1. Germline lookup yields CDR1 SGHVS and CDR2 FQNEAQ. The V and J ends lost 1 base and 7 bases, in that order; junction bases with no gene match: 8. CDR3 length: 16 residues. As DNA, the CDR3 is TGTGCCAGCAGCTTAGTTTCAGGGGGCCTGAACGGGGAGCTGTTTTTT. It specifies CASSLVSGGLNGELFF.

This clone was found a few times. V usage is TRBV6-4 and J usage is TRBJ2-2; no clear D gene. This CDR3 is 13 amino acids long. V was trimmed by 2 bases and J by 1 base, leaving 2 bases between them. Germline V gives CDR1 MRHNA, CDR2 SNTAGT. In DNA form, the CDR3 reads TGTGCCAGCAGTGACAGGAACACCGGGGAGCTGTTTTTT. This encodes CASSDRNTGELFF.

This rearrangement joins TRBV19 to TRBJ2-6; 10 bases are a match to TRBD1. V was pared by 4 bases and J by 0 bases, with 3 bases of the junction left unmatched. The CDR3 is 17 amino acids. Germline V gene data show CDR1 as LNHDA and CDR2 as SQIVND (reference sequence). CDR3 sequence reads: CASSRGDRGSGANVLTF. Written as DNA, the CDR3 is TGTGCCAGTAGTAGGGGGGACAGGGGCTCTGGGGCCAACGTCCTGACTTTC.

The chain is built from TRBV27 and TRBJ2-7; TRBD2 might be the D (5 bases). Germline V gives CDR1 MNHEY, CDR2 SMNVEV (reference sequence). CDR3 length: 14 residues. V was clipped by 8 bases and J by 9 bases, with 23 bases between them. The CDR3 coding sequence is TGTGCCAGCCGTCCGGGTACCGAGGGAAGGCGGCAGTACTTC. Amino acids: CASRPGTEGRRQYF.

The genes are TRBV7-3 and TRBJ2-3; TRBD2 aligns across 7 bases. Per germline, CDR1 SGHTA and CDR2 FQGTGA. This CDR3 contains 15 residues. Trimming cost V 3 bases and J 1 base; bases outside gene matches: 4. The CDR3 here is CASSFSGRGTDTQYF. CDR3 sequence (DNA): TGTGCCAGCAGCTTTAGTGGGAGGGGCACAGATACGCAGTATTTT. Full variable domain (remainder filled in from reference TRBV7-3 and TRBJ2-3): GAGVSQTPSNKVTEKGKYVELRCDPISGHTALYWYRQSLGQGPEFLIYFQGTGAADDSGLPNDRFFAVRPEGSVSTLKIQRTERGDSAVYLCASSFSGRGTDTQYFGPGTRLTVL.

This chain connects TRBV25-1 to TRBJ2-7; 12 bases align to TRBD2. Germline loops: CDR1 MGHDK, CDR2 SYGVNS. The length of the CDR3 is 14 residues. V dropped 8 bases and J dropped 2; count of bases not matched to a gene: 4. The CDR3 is CASLLAGGPYEQYF. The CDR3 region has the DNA TGTGCCAGCCTCCTAGCGGGAGGGCCCTACGAGCAGTACTTC.

CDR3 nucleotide sequence: TGTGCCAGTAGTATCAGGTCCAGGGCGGAGACCCAGTACTTC. It translates to CASSIRSRAETQYF. The V gene is TRBV19, the J gene TRBJ2-5; possible D gene TRBD1, 5 bases. This CDR3 is 14 amino acids long. CDR1 is LNHDA and CDR2 is SQIVND in the germline V gene (reference sequence). V was clipped by 3 bases and J by 5 bases, with 13 bases between them.

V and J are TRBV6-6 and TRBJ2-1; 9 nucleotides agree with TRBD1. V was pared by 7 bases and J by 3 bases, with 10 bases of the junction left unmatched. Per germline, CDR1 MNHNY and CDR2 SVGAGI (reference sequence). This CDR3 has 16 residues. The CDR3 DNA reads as TGTGCCAGCACTAACCGCGGGACAGGGAACTACAATGAGCAGTTCTTC. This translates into CASTNRGTGNYNEQFF.

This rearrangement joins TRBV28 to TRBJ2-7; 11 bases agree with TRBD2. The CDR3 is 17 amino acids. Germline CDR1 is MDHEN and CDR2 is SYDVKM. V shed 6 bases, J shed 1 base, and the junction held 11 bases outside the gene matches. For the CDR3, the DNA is TGTGCCAGCAGCCGCCGGGGACTAGCGGACAGATCCTACGAGCAGTACTTC. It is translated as CASSRRGLADRSYEQYF.

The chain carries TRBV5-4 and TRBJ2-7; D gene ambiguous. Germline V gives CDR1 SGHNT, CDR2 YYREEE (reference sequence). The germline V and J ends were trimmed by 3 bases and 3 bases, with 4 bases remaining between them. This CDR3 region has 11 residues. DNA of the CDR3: TGTGCCAGCAGCTCGAACTACGAGCAGTACTTC. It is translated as CASSSNYEQYF.

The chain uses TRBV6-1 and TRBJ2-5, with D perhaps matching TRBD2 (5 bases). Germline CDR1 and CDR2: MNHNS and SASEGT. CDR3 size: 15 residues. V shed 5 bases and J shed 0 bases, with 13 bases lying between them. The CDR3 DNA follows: TGTGCCAGCAGTAACCAACCGGGGTACCAAGAGACCCAGTACTTC. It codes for CASSNQPGYQETQYF.

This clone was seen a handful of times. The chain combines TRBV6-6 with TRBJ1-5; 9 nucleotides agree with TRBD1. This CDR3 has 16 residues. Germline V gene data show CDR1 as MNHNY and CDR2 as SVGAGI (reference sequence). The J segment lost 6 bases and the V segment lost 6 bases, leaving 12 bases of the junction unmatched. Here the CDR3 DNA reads TGTGCCAGCAGACCCCACACAGGGGGCAAGGTTCAGCCCCAGCATTTT. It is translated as CASRPHTGGKVQPQHF.

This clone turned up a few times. CDR3 coding DNA: TGTGCCAGCAGTTTTTTCCTAGCGGGAGTTGGGTCCTACGAGCAGTACTTC. It specifies CASSFFLAGVGSYEQYF. J is TRBJ2-7 and V is TRBV28; 10 nucleotides align to TRBD2. This CDR3 is 17 amino acids long. Trimming at V came to 3 bases and at J to 1 base, leaving 9 bases not matched to a gene. CDR1 is MDHEN, CDR2 SYDVKM, per germline.

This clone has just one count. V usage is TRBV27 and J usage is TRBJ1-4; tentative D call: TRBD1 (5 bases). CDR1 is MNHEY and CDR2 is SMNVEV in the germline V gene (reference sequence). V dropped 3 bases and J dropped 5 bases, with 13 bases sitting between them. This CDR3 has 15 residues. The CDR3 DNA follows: TGTGCCAGCAGTTTGTACGGGGACCCCAATGAAAAACTGTTTTTT. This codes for CASSLYGDPNEKLFF.

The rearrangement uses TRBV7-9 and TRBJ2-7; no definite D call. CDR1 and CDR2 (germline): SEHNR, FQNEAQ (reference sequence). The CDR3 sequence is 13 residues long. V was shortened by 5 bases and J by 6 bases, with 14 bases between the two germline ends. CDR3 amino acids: CASSPPGRPEQYF. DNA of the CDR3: TGTGCCAGCAGCCCCCCTGGCCGTCCCGAGCAGTACTTC.

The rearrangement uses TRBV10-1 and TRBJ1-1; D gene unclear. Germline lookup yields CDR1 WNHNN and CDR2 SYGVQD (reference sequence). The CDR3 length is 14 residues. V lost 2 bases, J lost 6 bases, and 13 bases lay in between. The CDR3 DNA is TGCGCCAGCAGTGAGACCCAGGTTTCTGCTGAAGCTTTCTTT. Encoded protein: CASSETQVSAEAFF.

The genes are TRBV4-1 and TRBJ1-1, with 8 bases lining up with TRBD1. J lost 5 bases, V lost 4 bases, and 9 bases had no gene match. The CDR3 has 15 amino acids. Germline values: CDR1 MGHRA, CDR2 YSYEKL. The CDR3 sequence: CASSPSDRVFTEAFF. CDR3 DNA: TGCGCCAGCAGCCCTTCGGACAGGGTGTTTACTGAAGCTTTCTTT.

The CDR3 region is CSVRKSYEQYF. DNA for the CDR3: TGCAGCGTAAGGAAATCCTACGAGCAGTACTTC. This sequence joins TRBV29-1 and TRBJ2-7; D is unclear. Between the trimmed V and J ends, which lost 6 bases and 1 base, there was a span of 7 bases. Germline V gene lookup returns CDR1 SQVTM and CDR2 ANQGSEA. The CDR3 runs to 11 residues.

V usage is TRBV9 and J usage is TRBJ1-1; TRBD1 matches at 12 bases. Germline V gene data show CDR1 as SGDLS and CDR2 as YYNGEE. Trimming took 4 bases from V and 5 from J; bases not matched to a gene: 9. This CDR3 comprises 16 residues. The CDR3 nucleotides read TGTGCCAGCAGCCCACGGGACAGGGGGCGAGGGACTGAAGCTTTCTTT. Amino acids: CASSPRDRGRGTEAFF.

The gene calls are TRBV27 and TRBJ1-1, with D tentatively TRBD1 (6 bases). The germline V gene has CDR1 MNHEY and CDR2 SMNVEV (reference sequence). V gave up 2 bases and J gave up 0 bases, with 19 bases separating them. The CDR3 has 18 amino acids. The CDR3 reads CASSLRPITGPVNTEAFF. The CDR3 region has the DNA TGTGCCAGCAGTTTAAGACCGATAACAGGGCCGGTGAACACTGAAGCTTTCTTT.

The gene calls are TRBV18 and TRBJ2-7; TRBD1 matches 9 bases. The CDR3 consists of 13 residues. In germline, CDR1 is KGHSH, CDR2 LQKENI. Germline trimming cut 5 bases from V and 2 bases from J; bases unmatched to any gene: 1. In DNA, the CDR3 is TGTGCCAGCTCAGACAGGGGGACCTACGAGCAGTACTTC. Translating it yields CASSDRGTYEQYF. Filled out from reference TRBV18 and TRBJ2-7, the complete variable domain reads NAGVMQNPRHLVRRRGQEARLRCSPMKGHSHVYWYRQLPEEGLKFMVYLQKENIIDESGMPKERFSAEFPKEGPSILRIQQVVRGDSAAYFCASSDRGTYEQYFGPGTRLTVT.

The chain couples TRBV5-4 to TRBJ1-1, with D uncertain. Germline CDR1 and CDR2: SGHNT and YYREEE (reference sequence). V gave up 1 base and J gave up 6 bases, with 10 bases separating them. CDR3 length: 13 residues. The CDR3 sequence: CASSLSPASEAFF. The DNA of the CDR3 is TGTGCCAGCAGCTTGTCCCCCGCGTCTGAAGCTTTCTTT.

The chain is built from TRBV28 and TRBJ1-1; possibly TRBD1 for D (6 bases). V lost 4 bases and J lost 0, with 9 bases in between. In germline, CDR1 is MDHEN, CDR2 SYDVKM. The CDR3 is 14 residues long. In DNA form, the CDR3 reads TGTGCCAGCAGTTGGGACACATTGAACACTGAAGCTTTCTTT. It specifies CASSWDTLNTEAFF.

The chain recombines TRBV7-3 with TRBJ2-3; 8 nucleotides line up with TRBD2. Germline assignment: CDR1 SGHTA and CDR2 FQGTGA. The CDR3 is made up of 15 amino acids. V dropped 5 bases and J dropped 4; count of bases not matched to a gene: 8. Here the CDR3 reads CASSPLGLASDTQYF. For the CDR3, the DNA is TGTGCCAGCAGCCCCTTAGGACTAGCTTCAGATACGCAGTATTTT.